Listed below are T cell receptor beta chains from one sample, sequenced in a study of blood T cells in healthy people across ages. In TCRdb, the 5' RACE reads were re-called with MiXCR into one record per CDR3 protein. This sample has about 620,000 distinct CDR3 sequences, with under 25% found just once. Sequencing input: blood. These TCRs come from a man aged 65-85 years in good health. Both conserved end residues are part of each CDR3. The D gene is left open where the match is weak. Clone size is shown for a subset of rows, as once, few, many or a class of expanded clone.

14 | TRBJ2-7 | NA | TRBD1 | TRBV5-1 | TGCGCCAGCAGCCGATGGACAGGGGAGAACGAGCAGTACTTC | CASSRWTGENEQYF
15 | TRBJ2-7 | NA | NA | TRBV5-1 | TGCGCCAGCAGCTTGTCTGTCGGGAGCTCCTACGAGCAGTACTTC | CASSLSVGSSYEQYF
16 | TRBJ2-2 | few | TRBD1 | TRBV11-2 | TGTGCCAGCAGCTCACGGACAGGGAAACGCACCGGGGAGCTGTTTTTT | CASSSRTGKRTGELFF
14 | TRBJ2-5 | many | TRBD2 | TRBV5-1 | TGCGCCAGCAGCACGACTAGCGGGAAGGAGACCCAGTACTTC | CASSTTSGKETQYF
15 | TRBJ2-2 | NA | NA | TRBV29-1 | TGCAGCGTTGAATCCAGGTCCCTGAACACCGGGGAGCTGTTTTTT | CSVESRSLNTGELFF
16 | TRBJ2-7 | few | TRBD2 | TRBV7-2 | TGTGCCAGCAGCTTAGGGGGACTAGCGGGAAAGTACGAGCAGTACTTC | CASSLGGLAGKYEQYF
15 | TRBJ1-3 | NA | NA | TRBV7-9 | TGTGCCAGCAGCTTTGGTACGGTCTCTGGAAACACCATATATTTT | CASSFGTVSGNTIYF
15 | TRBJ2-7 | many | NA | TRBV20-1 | TGCAGTGCTATCGTTCCAGAAACCGTCTCCTACGAGCAGTACTTC | CSAIVPETVSYEQYF
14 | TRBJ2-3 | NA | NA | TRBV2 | TGTGCCAGCAGGAAGTGGGGAGACACAGATACGCAGTATTTT | CASRKWGDTDTQYF
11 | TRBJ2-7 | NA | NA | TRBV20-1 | TGCAGTGCTAGAGATCTGTCTGTGCAGTACTTC | CSARDLSVQYF
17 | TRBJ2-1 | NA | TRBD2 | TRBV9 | TGTGCCAGCAGCGTAGTCGGGGGGAGTAGCGGGACGGGTGAGCAGTTCTTC | CASSVVGGSSGTGEQFF
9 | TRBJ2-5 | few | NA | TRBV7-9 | TGTGCCAGCAGCTTACCCCGTGACTTC | CASSLPRDF
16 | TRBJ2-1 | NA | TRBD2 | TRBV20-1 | TGCAGTGCTAACCCCGCTAGCGGGAGGGGGGTTTGGGAGCAGTTCTTC | CSANPASGRGVWEQFF
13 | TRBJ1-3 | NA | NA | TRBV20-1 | TGCAGTGCCCAAATGGCAGCTGGAAACACCATATATTTT | CSAQMAAGNTIYF
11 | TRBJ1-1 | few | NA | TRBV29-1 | TGCAGCGTTGATCGGCAGTTTGAAGCTTTCTTT | CSVDRQFEAFF
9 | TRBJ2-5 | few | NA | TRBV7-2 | TGTGCCAGCAGCTTATCGGGAGACTTC | CASSLSGDF
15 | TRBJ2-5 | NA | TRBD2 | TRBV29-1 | TGCAGCGTCCGTCGACTAGCGGGAGGGTGGGAGACCCAGTACTTC | CSVRRLAGGWETQYF
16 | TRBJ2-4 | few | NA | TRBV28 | TGTGCCAGCAGTTTGGTAGGCGGATTGGACAAAAACATTCAGTACTTC | CASSLVGGLDKNIQYF
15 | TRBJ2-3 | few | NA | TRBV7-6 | TGTGCCAGCAGCGGACGATGGGGGCCCCCACATACGCAGTATTTT | CASSGRWGPPHTQYF
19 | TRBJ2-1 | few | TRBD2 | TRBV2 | TGTGCCAGCATCCCCCGGCGGCAGGGACCGGGACTAGCGGGAGATTCCCAGTTCTTC | CASIPRRQGPGLAGDSQFF
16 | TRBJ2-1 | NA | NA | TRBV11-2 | TGTGCCAGCAGCTTAGTTGGGGGGAGCCCCTACAATGAGCAGTTCTTC | CASSLVGGSPYNEQFF
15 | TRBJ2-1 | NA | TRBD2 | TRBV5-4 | TGTGCCAGCAGCTTGACTAGCGGGGACTCAAATGGGCAGTTCTTC | CASSLTSGDSNGQFF
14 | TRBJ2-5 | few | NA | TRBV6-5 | TGTGCCAGCAGTCCTAGGGGATTCGGCGAGACCCAGTACTTC | CASSPRGFGETQYF
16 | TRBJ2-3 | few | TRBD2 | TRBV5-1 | TGCGCCAGCAGCTGGGGACTAGCGTCTAGCACAGATACGCAGTATTTT | CASSWGLASSTDTQYF
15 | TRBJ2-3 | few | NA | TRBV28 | TGTGCCAGCAGTCCGACTAGATCTAGCACAGATACGCAGTATTTT | CASSPTRSSTDTQYF
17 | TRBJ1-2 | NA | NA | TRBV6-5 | TGTGCCAGCAGTTACTCGAGTCCATCAGGGAGCAACTATGGCTACACCTTC | CASSYSSPSGSNYGYTF
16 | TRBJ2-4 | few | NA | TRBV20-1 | TGCAGTGCTAATTGGGACTCCCTTGGGGCCAAAAACATTCAGTACTTC | CSANWDSLGAKNIQYF
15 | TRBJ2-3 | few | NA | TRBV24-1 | TGTGCCACCAGTGATTTGCGCCCTGGGGCAGATACGCAGTATTTT | CATSDLRPGADTQYF
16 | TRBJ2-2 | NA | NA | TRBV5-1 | TGCGCCAGCACCCTTAGTCCGGGGGAGAACACCGGGGAGCTGTTTTTT | CASTLSPGENTGELFF
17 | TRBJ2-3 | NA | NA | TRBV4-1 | TGCGCCAGCAGCCAAATTAGGACATGGAGGAGGACAGATACGCAGTATTTT | CASSQIRTWRRTDTQYF
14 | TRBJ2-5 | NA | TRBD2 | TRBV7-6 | TGTGCCAGCAGCGCACTAGCGGGAAGAGAGACCCAGTACTTC | CASSALAGRETQYF
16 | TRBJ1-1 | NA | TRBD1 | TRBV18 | TGTGCCAGCTCACCGCGGACAGGGGATATAGGCACTGAAGCTTTCTTT | CASSPRTGDIGTEAFF
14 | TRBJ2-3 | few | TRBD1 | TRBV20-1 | TGCAGTGGCACCGGGACAGGGAGCACAGATACGCAGTATTTT | CSGTGTGSTDTQYF
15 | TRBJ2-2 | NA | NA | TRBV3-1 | TGTGCCAGCAGCCCCACTAGAGGACACACCGGGGAGCTGTTTTTT | CASSPTRGHTGELFF
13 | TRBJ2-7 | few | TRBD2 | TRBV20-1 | TGCAGTGCTAGGACTCAGGGAGGGAGCGAGCAGTACTTC | CSARTQGGSEQYF
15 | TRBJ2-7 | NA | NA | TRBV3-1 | TGTGCCAGCAGCCAAGCCGCCCTGAGGGAGTACGAGCAGTACTTC | CASSQAALREYEQYF
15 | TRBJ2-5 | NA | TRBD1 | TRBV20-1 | TGCAGTGCTAGCATACCCGGGACAGAGAAAGAGACCCAGTACTTC | CSASIPGTEKETQYF
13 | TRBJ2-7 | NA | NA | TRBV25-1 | TGTGCCGGCATGGGGCCGGGCGCCTACGAGCCGTACTTC | CAGMGPGAYEPYF
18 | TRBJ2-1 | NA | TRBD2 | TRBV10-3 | TGTGCCATCAGTAAAATATTGCCCGTAGCGGGAGTGGAAAATGAGCAGTTCTTC | CAISKILPVAGVENEQFF
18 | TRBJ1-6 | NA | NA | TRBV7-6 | TGTGCCAACAGCCCTTCGGAGGGGGACATCTCCTATAATTCACCCCTCCACTTT | CANSPSEGDISYNSPLHF
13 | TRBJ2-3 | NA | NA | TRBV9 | TGTGCCAGCAGCGTAGCACCTAGAGATACGCAGTATTTT | CASSVAPRDTQYF
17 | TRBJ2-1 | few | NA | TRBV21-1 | TGTGCCAGGTCGTCGGGACAGGGGCGGTTCGCTGGCAATGAGCAGTTCTTC | CARSSGQGRFAGNEQFF
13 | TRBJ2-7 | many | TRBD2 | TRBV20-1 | TGCAGTGGCGCTAGCGGAGCCTCCTACGAGCAGTACTTC | CSGASGASYEQYF
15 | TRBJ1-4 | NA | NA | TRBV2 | TGTGCCAACACCCGACTTGGCGCAACTAATGAAAAACTGTTTTTT | CANTRLGATNEKLFF
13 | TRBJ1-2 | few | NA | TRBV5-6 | TGTGCCAGCAGCAGTGGGGGCAATAGTGGCTACACCTTC | CASSSGGNSGYTF
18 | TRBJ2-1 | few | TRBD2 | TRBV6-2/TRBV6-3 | TGTGCCAGCAGACCTCACGGAGCTAGCGGGAGCTCCTACAATGAGCAGTTCTTC | CASRPHGASGSSYNEQFF
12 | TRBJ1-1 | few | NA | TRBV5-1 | TGCGCCAGAGACAGGCGTAACACTGAAGCTTTCTTT | CARDRRNTEAFF
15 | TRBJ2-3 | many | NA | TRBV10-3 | TGTGCCATCAGTGGACGGACGGACGGCACAGATACGCAGTATTTT | CAISGRTDGTDTQYF
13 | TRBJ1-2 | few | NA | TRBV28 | TGTGCCAGCAGTTTATTTCAGGGTTATGGCTACACCTTC | CASSLFQGYGYTF
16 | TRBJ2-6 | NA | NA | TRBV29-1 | TGCAGCGTCGAAACCTATAGGACGGGAGGGGCCAACGTCCTGACTTTC | CSVETYRTGGANVLTF
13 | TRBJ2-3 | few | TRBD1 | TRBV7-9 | TGTGCCAGCAGCTCGACAGGGGAAGATACGCAGTATTTT | CASSSTGEDTQYF
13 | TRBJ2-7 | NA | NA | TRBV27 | TGTGCCAGCAGTTTAGCAGGGATTGGTGAGCAGTACTTC | CASSLAGIGEQYF